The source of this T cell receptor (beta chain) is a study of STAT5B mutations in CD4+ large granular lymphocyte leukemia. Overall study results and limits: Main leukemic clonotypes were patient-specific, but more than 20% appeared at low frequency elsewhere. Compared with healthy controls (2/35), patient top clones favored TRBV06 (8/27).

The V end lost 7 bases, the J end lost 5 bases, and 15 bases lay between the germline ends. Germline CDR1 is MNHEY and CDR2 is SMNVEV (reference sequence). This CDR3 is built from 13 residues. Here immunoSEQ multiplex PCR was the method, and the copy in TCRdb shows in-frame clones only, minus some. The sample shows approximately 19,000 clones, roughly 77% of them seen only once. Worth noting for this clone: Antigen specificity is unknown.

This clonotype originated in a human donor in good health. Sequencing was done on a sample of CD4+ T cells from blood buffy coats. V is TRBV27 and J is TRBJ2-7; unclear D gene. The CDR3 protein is CASMPRLTNEQYF. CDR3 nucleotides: TGTGCCAGCATGCCTAGGCTAACAAACGAGCAGTACTTC.